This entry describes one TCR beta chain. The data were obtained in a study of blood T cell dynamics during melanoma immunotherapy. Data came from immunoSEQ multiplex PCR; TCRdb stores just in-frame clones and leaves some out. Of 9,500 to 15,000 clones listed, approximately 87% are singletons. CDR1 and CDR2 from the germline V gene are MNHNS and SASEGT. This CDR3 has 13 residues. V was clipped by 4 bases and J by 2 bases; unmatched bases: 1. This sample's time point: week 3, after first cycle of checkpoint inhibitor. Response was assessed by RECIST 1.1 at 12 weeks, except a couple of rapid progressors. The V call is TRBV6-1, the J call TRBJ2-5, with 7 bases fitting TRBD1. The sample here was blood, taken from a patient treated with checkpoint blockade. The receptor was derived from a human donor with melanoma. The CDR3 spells CASSVGQQETQYF. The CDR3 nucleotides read TGTGCCAGCAGTGTGGGACAGCAAGAGACCCAGTACTTC.